This TCR beta chain was sequenced in a study of response to subunit inactivated influenza vaccine. Findings and limits, study-wide: Researchers suggested that each seasonal influenza vaccination recruits few new T cells.

Each CDR3 protein is one row after TCRdb ran MiXCR on the RT-PCR reads. Among 700,000 to 900,000 distinct CDR3 sequences listed, around 21% were seen once. This clonotype has only a few counts. Its antigen is not identified. This TCR was recovered from a man aged 45-60 years who received an inactivated influenza vaccine. Specimen: PBMCs from blood, collected around 5 days after vaccination.

CDR3 sequence: CSVLKGGTGGLETQYF. CDR3 DNA: TGCAGCGTCCTAAAGGGCGGGACAGGGGGCCTCGAGACCCAGTACTTC. The chain has TRBV29-1 and TRBJ2-5; 12 nucleotides line up with TRBD1. CDR3 length: 16 residues. The germline CDR1 and CDR2 sequences are SQVTM and ANQGSEA. Trimming at V came to 6 bases and at J to 5 bases, leaving 13 bases not matched to a gene.